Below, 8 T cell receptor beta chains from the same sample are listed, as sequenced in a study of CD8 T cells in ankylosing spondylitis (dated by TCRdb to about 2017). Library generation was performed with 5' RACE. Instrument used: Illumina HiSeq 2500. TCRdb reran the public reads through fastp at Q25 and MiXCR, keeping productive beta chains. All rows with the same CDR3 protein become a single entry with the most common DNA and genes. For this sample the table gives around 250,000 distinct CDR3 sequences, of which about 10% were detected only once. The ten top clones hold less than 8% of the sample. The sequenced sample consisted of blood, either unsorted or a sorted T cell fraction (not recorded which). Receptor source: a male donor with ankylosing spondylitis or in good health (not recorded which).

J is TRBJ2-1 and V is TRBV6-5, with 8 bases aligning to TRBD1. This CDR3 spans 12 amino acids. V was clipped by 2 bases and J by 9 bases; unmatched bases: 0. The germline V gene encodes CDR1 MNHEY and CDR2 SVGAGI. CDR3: CASSYGQGEQFF. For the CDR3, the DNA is TGTGCCAGCAGTTACGGACAGGGTGAGCAGTTCTTC.

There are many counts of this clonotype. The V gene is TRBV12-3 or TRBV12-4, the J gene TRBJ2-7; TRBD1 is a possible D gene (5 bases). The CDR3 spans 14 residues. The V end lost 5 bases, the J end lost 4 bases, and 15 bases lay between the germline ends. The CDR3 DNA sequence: TGTGCCAGCAGTAGAAAGGGGCAGAATTACGAGCAGTACTTC. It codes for CASSRKGQNYEQYF.

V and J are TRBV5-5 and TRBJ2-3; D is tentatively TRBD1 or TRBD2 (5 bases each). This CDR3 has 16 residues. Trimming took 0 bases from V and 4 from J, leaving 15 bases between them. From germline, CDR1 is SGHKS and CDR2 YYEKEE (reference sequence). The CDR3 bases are TGTGCCAGCAGCTTGGATGCCGGGATGGGGGCAGATACGCAGTATTTT. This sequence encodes CASSLDAGMGADTQYF. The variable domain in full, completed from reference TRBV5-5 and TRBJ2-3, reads DAGVTQSPTHLIKTRGQQVTLRCSPISGHKSVSWYQQVLGQGPQFIFQYYEKEERGRGNFPDRFSARQFPNYSSELNVNALLLGDSALYLCASSLDAGMGADTQYFGPGTRLTVL.

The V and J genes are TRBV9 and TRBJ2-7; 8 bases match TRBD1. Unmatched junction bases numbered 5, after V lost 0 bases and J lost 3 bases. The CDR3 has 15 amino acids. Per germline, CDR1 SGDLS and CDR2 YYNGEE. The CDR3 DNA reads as TGTGCCAGCAGCGTAGCTACGGGGACAGGCTACGAGCAGTACTTC. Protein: CASSVATGTGYEQYF.

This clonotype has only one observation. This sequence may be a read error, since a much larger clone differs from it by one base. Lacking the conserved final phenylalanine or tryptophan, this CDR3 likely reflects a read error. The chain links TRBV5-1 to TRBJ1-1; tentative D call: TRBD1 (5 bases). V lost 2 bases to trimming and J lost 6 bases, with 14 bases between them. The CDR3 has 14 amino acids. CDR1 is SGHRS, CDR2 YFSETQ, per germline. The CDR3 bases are TGCGCCAGCAGCTTAACTTCCGGGACGGCTGAAGCTTTCCTT. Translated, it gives CASSLTSGTAEAFL.

CDR3 DNA sequence: TGTGCCAGCAGTTTAGTACTCTTGTATGAGCAGTTCTTC. This gives the protein CASSLVLLYEQFF. This chain joins TRBV28 and TRBJ2-1, with D unclear. CDR1 and CDR2 from the germline V gene are MDHEN and SYDVKM. V was cut by 2 bases and J by 8 bases, with 10 bases left in between. This CDR3 spans 13 amino acids.

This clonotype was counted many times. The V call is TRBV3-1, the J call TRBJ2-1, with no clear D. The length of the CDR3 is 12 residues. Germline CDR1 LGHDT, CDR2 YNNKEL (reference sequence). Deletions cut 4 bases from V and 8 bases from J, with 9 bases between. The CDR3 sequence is CASSRSGYEQFF. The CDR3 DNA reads TGTGCCAGCAGCCGGTCGGGCTATGAGCAGTTCTTC.

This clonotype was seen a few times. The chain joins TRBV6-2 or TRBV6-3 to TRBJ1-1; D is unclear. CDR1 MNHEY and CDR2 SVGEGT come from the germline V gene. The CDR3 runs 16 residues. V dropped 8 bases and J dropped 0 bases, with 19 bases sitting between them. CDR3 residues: CASQRALVPMNTEAFF. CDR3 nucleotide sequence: TGTGCCAGCCAAAGAGCCCTCGTGCCAATGAACACTGAAGCTTTCTTT.